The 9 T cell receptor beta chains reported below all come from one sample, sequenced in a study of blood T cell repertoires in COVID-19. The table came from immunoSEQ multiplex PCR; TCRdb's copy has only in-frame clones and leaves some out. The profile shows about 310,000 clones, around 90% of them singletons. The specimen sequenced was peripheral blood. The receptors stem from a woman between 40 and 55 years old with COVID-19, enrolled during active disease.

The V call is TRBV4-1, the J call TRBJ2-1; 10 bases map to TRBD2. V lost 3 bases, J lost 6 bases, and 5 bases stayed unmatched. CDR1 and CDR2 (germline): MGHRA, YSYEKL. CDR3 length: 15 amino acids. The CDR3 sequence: CASSQVAGGGNEQFF. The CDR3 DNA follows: TGCGCCAGCAGCCAGGTAGCGGGAGGAGGCAATGAGCAGTTCTTC.

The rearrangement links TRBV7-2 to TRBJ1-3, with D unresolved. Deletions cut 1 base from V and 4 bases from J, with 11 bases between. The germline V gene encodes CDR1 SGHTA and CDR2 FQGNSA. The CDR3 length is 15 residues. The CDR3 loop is CASSLVLGPGNTIYF. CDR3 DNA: TGTGCCAGCAGCTTAGTTTTGGGCCCCGGAAACACCATATATTTT.

The CDR3 DNA reads as TGTGCCAGCAGCCCGCTGGGACTAGCGGGAAGAAATGAGCAGTTCTTC. Its translation is CASSPLGLAGRNEQFF. This chain links TRBV11-3 with TRBJ2-1, with 13 bases fitting TRBD2. With V trimmed by 5 bases and J by 7 bases, 8 bases remained unmatched. Germline V CDR1 and CDR2: SGHNT, YENEEA. The CDR3 runs to 16 residues.

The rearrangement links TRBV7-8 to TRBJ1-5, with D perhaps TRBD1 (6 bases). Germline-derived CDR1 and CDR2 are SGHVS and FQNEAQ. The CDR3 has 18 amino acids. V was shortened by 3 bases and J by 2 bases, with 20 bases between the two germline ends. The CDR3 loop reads CASSFGVGAGPRNQPQHF. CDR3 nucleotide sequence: TGTGCCAGCAGCTTTGGGGTGGGGGCAGGGCCCCGCAATCAGCCCCAGCATTTT.

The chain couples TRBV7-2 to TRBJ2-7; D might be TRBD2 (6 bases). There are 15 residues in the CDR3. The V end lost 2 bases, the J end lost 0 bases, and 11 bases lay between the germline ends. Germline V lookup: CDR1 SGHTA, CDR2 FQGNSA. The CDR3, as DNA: TGTGCCAGCAGCTTAAGCGGGTCAAGCTCCTACGAGCAGTACTTC. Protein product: CASSLSGSSSYEQYF.

CDR3 bases: TGTGCCAGCAGTTGGGGATGGCAGGGGGCTTCAGGGGCCAACGTCCTGACTTTC. This sequence encodes CASSWGWQGASGANVLTF. The V and J genes are TRBV27 and TRBJ2-6; TRBD1 agrees at 8 bases. Per germline, CDR1 MNHEY and CDR2 SMNVEV (reference sequence). The CDR3 sequence is 18 residues long. J was trimmed by 4 bases and V by 4 bases; bases with no gene match: 12.

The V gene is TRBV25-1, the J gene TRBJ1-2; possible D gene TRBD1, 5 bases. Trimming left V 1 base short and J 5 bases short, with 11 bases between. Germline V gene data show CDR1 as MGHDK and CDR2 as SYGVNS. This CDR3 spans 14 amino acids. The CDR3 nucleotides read TGTGCCAGCAGTGAATGGTCCGGGGGATATGGCTACACCTTC. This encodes CASSEWSGGYGYTF.

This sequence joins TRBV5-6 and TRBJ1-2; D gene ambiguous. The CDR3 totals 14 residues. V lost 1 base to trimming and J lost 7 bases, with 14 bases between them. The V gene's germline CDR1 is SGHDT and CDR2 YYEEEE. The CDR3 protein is CASSLTRSQIGYTF. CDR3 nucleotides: TGTGCCAGCAGCTTGACCCGAAGCCAAATTGGCTACACCTTC.

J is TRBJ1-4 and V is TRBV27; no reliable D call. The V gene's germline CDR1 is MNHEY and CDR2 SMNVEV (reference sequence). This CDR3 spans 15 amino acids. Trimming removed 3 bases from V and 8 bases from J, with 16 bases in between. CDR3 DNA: TGTGCCAGCAGTTTCGGTAGGGCCTCTAGCGAAAAACTGTTTTTT. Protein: CASSFGRASSEKLFF.